Presented here are 18 T cell receptor beta chains from one specimen sequenced in a study of control samples from healthy donors and cancer patients. Generated by immunoSEQ multiplex PCR, the TCRdb table keeps only in-frame clones and is missing some. Of some 120,000 clones listed, 88% are singletons. Sequencing was done on a sample of blood. These TCRs come from a woman aged 70 to 79 in good health.

The chain carries TRBV10-3 and TRBJ2-2, with 9 bases matching TRBD1. Germline-derived CDR1 and CDR2 are ENHRY and SYGVKD. The V and J ends lost 2 bases and 7 bases, in that order; junction bases with no gene match: 5. The CDR3 sequence is 15 residues long. CDR3 DNA: TGTGCCATCAGTGAGCCGGGACAGGGTGGCGGGGAGCTGTTTTTT. As protein: CAISEPGQGGGELFF.

This clone was counted a few times. Other DNA sequences of this sample code for an identical CDR3. V and J are TRBV5-6 and TRBJ2-3; D remains ambiguous. V was cut by 0 bases and J by 4 bases, with 0 bases left in between. Germline V lookup: CDR1 SGHDT, CDR2 YYEEEE. The CDR3 loop spans 11 amino acids. The CDR3 spells CASSLADTQYF. The CDR3 DNA reads TGTGCCAGCAGCTTGGCAGATACGCAGTATTTT.

This clone was seen only once. V is TRBV5-1 and J is TRBJ1-3, with D uncertain. The CDR3 covers 16 residues. From germline, CDR1 is SGHRS and CDR2 YFSETQ. Between the trimmed V and J ends, which lost 4 bases and 4 bases, there was a span of 18 bases. The CDR3, as DNA: TGCGCCAGCAGCCTGCAAGGGCTAGAGGCGGGAAACACCATATATTTT. Protein sequence: CASSLQGLEAGNTIYF.

The chain uses TRBV6-1 and TRBJ2-2; no reliable D call. CDR1 is MNHNS and CDR2 is SASEGT in the germline V gene. This CDR3 is 15 amino acids long. With 2 bases removed from V and 1 base from J, the gap between germline ends came to 8 bases. CDR3 nucleotide sequence: TGTGCCAGCAGTGAATCCCCCCGGAACACCGGGGAGCTGTTTTTT. As protein: CASSESPRNTGELFF.

Points on this clone: Different DNA sequences within this sample yield the same CDR3. The CDR3 is CASSSGPQNTEAFF. The CDR3 DNA is TGTGCCAGCAGCTCGGGACCGCAGAACACTGAAGCTTTCTTT. V is TRBV7-3 and J is TRBJ1-1; maybe TRBD1 (5 bases). There are 14 residues in the CDR3. Germline CDR1 is SGHTA and CDR2 is FQGTGA. The germline V and J ends were trimmed by 4 bases and 1 base, with 10 bases remaining between them.

This rearrangement joins TRBV9 to TRBJ2-5, with a weak D call TRBD2 (6 bases). Looked up from germline, CDR1 is SGDLS and CDR2 is YYNGEE. Deletions cut 0 bases from V and 4 bases from J, with 13 bases between. The CDR3 loop spans 15 amino acids. Written as DNA, the CDR3 is TGTGCCAGCAGCGTAGCGCCTAGCGACTTAGAGACCCAGTACTTC. Translating it yields CASSVAPSDLETQYF. The complete variable domain, with remaining parts taken from reference TRBV9 and TRBJ2-5, reads DSGVTQTPKHLITATGQRVTLRCSPRSGDLSVYWYQQSLDQGLQFLIQYYNGEERAKGNILERFSAQQFPDLHSELNLSSLELGDSALYFCASSVAPSDLETQYFGPGTRLLVL.

The gene calls are TRBV5-1 and TRBJ2-7; D may be TRBD1 or TRBD2 (5 bases each). The V end lost 0 bases, the J end lost 0 bases, and 10 bases lay between the germline ends. This CDR3 has 15 residues. The germline V gene has CDR1 SGHRS and CDR2 YFSETQ. For the CDR3, the DNA is TGCGCCAGCAGCTTGGGGGGGACGGGCTCCTACGAGCAGTACTTC. Protein sequence: CASSLGGTGSYEQYF.

This clone appeared once. The chain joins TRBV7-9 to TRBJ2-7; 8 bases agree with TRBD1. This CDR3 is built from 17 residues. The V segment lost 0 bases and the J segment 6 bases; nucleotides outside the gene matches: 13. The germline V gene encodes CDR1 SEHNR and CDR2 FQNEAQ (reference sequence). The CDR3 loop reads CASSLAGLQGAVGEQYF. The CDR3 region has the DNA TGTGCCAGCAGCTTAGCGGGTCTCCAGGGGGCTGTGGGCGAGCAGTACTTC.

The chain employs TRBV7-9 and TRBJ1-1, with D perhaps matching TRBD1 (6 bases). Germline V gives CDR1 SEHNR, CDR2 FQNEAQ (reference sequence). V dropped 6 bases and J dropped 6 bases, with 14 bases sitting between them. CDR3 length: 13 residues. The CDR3 sequence: CASRADRLAEAFF. CDR3 nucleotides: TGTGCCAGCAGGGCGGACAGACTGGCTGAAGCTTTCTTT. Using reference TRBV7-9 and TRBJ1-1 for the parts outside the CDR3, the full variable domain is DTGVSQNPRHKITKRGQNVTFRCDPISEHNRLYWYRQTLGQGPEFLTYFQNEAQLEKSRLLSDRFSAERPKGSFSTLEIQRTEQGDSAMYLCASRADRLAEAFFGQGTRLTVV.

The chain joins TRBV7-3 to TRBJ2-1; D is tentatively TRBD1 or TRBD2 (5 bases each). Deletions cut 1 base from V and 8 bases from J, with 9 bases between. The V gene's germline CDR1 is SGHTA and CDR2 FQGTGA. The CDR3 sequence is 13 residues long. DNA of the CDR3: TGTGCCAGCAGCTTAATGTTGGGGGATGAGCAGTTCTTC. Protein sequence: CASSLMLGDEQFF.

This clone was detected a few times. The chain combines TRBV9 with TRBJ2-1; 7 bases line up with TRBD1. From germline, CDR1 is SGDLS and CDR2 YYNGEE. This CDR3 region has 15 residues. Germline trimming cut 4 bases from V and 0 bases from J; bases unmatched to any gene: 4. The CDR3 coding sequence is TGTGCCAGCAGCCAGGGACAGAGCTCCTACAATGAGCAGTTCTTC. Its translation: CASSQGQSSYNEQFF.

V and J are TRBV4-2 and TRBJ1-2, with D perhaps TRBD1 (6 bases). Germline V gives CDR1 LGHNA, CDR2 YNFKEQ. CDR3 size: 17 residues. V lost 0 bases and J 4 bases, leaving 18 bases between the germline ends. The CDR3 sequence is CASSQDSGTPRIYGYTF. The CDR3 DNA sequence: TGTGCCAGCAGCCAAGATTCGGGGACACCGAGGATCTATGGCTACACCTTC.

Concerning this clone: In the same sample, other DNA sequences code for this CDR3. The chain is built from TRBV5-1 and TRBJ2-5; TRBD2 agrees at 16 bases. The V gene end was trimmed by 5 bases and the J gene end by 4 bases; junction bases not matched to a gene: 8. The germline CDR1 and CDR2 sequences are SGHRS and YFSETQ. The CDR3 loop spans 17 amino acids. CDR3 residues: CASSSGTSGGAGETQYF. DNA of the CDR3: TGCGCCAGCAGTTCCGGGACTAGCGGGGGGGCCGGAGAGACCCAGTACTTC.

The chain joins TRBV5-1 to TRBJ1-5, with D unclear. The CDR3 has 14 amino acids. In germline, CDR1 is SGHRS, CDR2 YFSETQ. The ends were cut back, 4 bases at V and 0 bases at J, with 8 bases in the middle. The DNA for the CDR3 is TGCGCCAGCAGCCCCGACGGTAGCAATCAGCCCCAGCATTTT. Its translation: CASSPDGSNQPQHF.

This chain connects TRBV4-3 to TRBJ1-2, with 7 bases identical to TRBD1. This CDR3 is 14 amino acids long. The germline gives CDR1 LGHNA, CDR2 YSLEER. With V trimmed by 3 bases and J by 2 bases, 3 bases remained unmatched. The CDR3 DNA is TGCGCCAGCAGCCACCTGACAGGGAACTATGGCTACACCTTC. This sequence encodes CASSHLTGNYGYTF.

The V and J genes are TRBV19 and TRBJ2-5; 7 bases are shared with TRBD1. Germline V gives CDR1 LNHDA, CDR2 SQIVND (reference sequence). J lost 3 bases, V lost 11 bases, and 6 bases had no gene match. This CDR3 spans 12 amino acids. The CDR3 nucleotides read TGTGCCCCCAAGGGACAGAAAGAGACCCAGTACTTC. It specifies CAPKGQKETQYF.

V gene TRBV5-5 combines with J gene TRBJ1-3; the D is unclear. Germline values: CDR1 SGHKS, CDR2 YYEKEE (reference sequence). V was clipped by 0 bases and J by 1 base, with 5 bases between them. This CDR3 is 14 amino acids long. The CDR3 DNA is TGTGCCAGCAGCTTGGGATTGTCTGGAAACACCATATATTTT. It specifies CASSLGLSGNTIYF.

This chain connects TRBV7-9 to TRBJ1-1; a weak D match, TRBD1 (6 bases). The CDR3 contains 13 residues. Germline loops: CDR1 SEHNR, CDR2 FQNEAQ (reference sequence). The V and J ends lost 1 base and 4 bases respectively, with 7 bases between them. The chain's CDR3 is CASSLEGGTEAFF. Here the CDR3 DNA reads TGTGCCAGCAGCTTAGAAGGGGGCACTGAAGCTTTCTTT.